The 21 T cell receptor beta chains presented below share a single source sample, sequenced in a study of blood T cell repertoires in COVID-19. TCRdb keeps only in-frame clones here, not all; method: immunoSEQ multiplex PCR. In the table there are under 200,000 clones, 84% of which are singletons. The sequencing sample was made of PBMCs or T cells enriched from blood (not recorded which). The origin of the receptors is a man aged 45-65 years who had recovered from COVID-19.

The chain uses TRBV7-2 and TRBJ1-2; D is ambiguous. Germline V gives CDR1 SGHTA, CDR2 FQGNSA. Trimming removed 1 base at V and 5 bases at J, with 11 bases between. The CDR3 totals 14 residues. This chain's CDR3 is CASSLGVSGYGYTF. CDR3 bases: TGTGCCAGCAGCTTAGGGGTGAGCGGGTATGGCTACACCTTC.

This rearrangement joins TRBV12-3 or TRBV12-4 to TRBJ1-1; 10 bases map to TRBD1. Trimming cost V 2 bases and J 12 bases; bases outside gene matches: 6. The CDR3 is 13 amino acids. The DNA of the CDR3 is TGTGCCAGCAGTTTAAGGGGACAGGGGAAGACTTTCTTT. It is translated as CASSLRGQGKTFF.

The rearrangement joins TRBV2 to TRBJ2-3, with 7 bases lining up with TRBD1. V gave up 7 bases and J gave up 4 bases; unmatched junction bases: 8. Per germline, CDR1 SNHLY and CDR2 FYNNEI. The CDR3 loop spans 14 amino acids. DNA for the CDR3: TGTGCCAGCATCCGAGACAGGGCTTCAGATACGCAGTATTTT. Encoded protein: CASIRDRASDTQYF.

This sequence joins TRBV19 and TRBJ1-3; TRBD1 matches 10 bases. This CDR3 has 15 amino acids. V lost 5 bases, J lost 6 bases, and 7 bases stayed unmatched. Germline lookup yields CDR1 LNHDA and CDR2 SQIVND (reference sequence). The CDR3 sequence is CASSLGQGRLNTIYF. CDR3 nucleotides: TGTGCCAGTAGTTTGGGACAGGGGCGGTTAAACACCATATATTTT.

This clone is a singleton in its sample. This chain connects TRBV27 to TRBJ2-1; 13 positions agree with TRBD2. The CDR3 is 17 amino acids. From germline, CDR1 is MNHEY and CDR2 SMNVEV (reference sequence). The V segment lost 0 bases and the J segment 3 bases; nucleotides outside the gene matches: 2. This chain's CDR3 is CASSLSRTSGGYNEQFF. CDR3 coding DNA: TGTGCCAGCAGTTTATCGAGGACTAGCGGGGGCTACAATGAGCAGTTCTTC.

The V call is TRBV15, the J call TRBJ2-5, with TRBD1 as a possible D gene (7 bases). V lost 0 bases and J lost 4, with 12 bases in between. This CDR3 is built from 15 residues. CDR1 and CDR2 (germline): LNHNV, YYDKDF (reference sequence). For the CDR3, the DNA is TGTGCCACCAGCAGAGATCCAGGGGGGCGAGAGACCCAGTACTTC. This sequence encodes CATSRDPGGRETQYF.

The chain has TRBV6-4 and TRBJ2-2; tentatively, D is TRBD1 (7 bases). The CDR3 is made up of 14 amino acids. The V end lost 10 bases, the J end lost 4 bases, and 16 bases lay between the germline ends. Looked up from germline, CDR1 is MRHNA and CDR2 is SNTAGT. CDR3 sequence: CATSGGPGTGELFF. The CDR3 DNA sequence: TGTGCCACCTCAGGGGGGCCGGGCACCGGGGAGCTGTTTTTT.

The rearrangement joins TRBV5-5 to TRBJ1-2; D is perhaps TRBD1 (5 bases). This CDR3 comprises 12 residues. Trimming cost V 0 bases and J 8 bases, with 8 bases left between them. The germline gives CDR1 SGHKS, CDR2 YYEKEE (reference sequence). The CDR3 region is CASSLGQRGYTF. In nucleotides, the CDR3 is TGTGCCAGCAGCTTGGGACAGAGGGGCTACACCTTC.

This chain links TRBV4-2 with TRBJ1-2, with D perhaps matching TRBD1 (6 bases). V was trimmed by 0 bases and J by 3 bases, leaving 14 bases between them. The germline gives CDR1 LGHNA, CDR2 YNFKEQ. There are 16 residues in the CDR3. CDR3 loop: CASSQDMGQRYYGYTF. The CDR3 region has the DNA TGTGCCAGCAGCCAAGATATGGGACAAAGATACTATGGCTACACCTTC.

The CDR3 bases are TGTGCCAGCAGCCAGACAGGGGGCGGGGAGACCCAGTACTTC. It encodes CASSQTGGGETQYF. The V call is TRBV4-2, the J call TRBJ2-5; 10 nucleotides line up with TRBD1. This CDR3 region has 14 residues. CDR1 LGHNA and CDR2 YNFKEQ come from the germline V gene. Trimming cost V 3 bases and J 5 bases; bases outside gene matches: 3.

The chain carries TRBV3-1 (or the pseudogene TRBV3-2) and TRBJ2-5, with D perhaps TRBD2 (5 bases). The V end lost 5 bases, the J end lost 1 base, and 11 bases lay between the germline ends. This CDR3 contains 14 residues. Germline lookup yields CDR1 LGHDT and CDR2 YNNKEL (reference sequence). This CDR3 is CASSEGPSQETQYF. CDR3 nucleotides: TGTGCCAGCAGCGAGGGTCCTAGCCAAGAGACCCAGTACTTC.

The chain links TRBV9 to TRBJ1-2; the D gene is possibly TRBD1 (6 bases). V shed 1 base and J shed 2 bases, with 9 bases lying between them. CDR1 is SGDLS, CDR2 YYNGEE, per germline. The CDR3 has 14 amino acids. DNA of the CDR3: TGTGCCAGCAGCGTAACTGACAGGAACTATGGCTACACCTTC. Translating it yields CASSVTDRNYGYTF. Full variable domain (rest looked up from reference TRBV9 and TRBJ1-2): DSGVTQTPKHLITATGQRVTLRCSPRSGDLSVYWYQQSLDQGLQFLIQYYNGEERAKGNILERFSAQQFPDLHSELNLSSLELGDSALYFCASSVTDRNYGYTFGSGTRLTVV.

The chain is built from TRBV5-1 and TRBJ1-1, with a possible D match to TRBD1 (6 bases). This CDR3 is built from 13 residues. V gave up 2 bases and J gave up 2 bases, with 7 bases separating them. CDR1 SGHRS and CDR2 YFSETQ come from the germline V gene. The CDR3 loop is CASSLGGNTEAFF. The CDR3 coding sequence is TGCGCCAGCAGCTTAGGGGGTAACACTGAAGCTTTCTTT.

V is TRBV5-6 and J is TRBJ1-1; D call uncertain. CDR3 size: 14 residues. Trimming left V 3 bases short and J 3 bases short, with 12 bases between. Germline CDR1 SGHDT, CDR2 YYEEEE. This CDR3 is CASSSLRGYTEAFF. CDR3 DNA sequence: TGTGCCAGCAGCTCCCTCCGGGGATACACTGAAGCTTTCTTT.

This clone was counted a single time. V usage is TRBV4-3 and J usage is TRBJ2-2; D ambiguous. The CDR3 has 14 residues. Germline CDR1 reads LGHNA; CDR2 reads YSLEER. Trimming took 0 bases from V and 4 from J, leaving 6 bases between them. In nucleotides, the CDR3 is TGCGCCAGCAGCCAAGATCAGGTCACCGGGGAGCTGTTTTTT. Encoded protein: CASSQDQVTGELFF.

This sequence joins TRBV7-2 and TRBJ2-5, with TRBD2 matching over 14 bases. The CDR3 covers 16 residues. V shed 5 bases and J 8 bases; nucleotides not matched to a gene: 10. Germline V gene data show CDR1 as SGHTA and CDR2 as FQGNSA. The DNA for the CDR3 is TGTGCCAGCAGCCCCGGGACTAGCGGGGGCCAAGGAACCCAGTACTTC. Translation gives CASSPGTSGGQGTQYF.

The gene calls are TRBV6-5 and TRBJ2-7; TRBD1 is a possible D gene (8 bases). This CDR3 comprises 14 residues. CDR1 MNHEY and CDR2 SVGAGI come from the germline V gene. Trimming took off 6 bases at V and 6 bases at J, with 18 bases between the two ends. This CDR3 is CASRAGQAPSEQYF. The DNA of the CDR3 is TGTGCCAGCAGAGCGGGACAGGCCCCTAGCGAGCAGTACTTC.

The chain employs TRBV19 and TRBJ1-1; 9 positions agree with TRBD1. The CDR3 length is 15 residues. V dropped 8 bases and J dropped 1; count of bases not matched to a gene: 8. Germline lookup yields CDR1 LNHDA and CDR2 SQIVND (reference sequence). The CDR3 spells CASPETGGKNTEAFF. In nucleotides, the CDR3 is TGTGCCAGTCCAGAAACAGGGGGCAAGAACACTGAAGCTTTCTTT.

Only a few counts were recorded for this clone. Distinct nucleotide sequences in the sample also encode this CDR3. CDR3 DNA: TGTGCCAGCAGGGTAACAGGAAATAGCAATCAGCCCCAGCATTTT. Translated, it gives CASRVTGNSNQPQHF. V and J are TRBV2 and TRBJ1-5; weak D call: TRBD1 (5 bases). This CDR3 contains 15 residues. Germline-derived CDR1 and CDR2 are SNHLY and FYNNEI. With 6 bases removed from V and 0 bases from J, the gap between germline ends came to 12 bases. The variable domain in full, completed from reference TRBV2 and TRBJ1-5, reads EPEVTQTPSHQVTQMGQEVILRCVPISNHLYFYWYRQILGQKVEFLVSFYNNEISEKSEIFDDQFSVERPDGSNFTLKIRSTKLEDSAMYFCASRVTGNSNQPQHFGDGTRLSIL.

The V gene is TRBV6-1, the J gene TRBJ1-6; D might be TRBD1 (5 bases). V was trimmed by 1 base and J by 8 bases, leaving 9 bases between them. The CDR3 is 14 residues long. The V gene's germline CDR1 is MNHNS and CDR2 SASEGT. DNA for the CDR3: TGTGCCAGCAGTGAAGACAGGCGATATTCACCCCTCCACTTT. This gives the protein CASSEDRRYSPLHF.

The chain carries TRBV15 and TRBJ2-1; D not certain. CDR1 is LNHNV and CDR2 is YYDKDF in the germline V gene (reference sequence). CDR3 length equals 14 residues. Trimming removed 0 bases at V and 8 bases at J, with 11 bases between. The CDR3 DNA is TGTGCCACCAGCAGAGAACTCGAGCCCCATGAGCAGTTCTTC. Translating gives CATSRELEPHEQFF.